What follows are 28 T cell receptor beta chains derived from one specimen sequenced in a study of shared clonotypes between healthy human individuals. CD45RO-negative, CCR7-positively selected cells formed the naive CD8 fraction, excluding terminally differentiated effector memory CD45RA+ cells. Only in-frame clones appear in the TCRdb table, and some are missing; sequencing was by immunoSEQ multiplex PCR. The repertoire includes about 2.1 million clones, over 85% of them detected once, and 1.5% to 2% sits in the top ten. Sequences were obtained from naive CD8+ T cells from PBMCs. Source of these receptors: a man aged 18 to 29 in good health. Some clones in this sample may be carry-over from other donors' samples.

V gene TRBV18 combines with J gene TRBJ1-1; D remains unclear. The V end was cut by 1 base, the J end by 5 bases, with 11 bases between. Per the germline V gene, CDR1 is KGHSH and CDR2 is LQKENI. This CDR3 comprises 14 residues. The CDR3 loop reads CASSPLVGITEAFF. The CDR3 DNA reads TGTGCCAGCTCACCACTCGTGGGGATTACTGAAGCTTTCTTT.

The rearrangement links TRBV4-1 to TRBJ1-2; D is unresolved. This CDR3 is 17 amino acids long. The germline gives CDR1 MGHRA, CDR2 YSYEKL. Between the trimmed V and J ends, which lost 1 base and 2 bases, there was a span of 17 bases. The CDR3 DNA sequence: TGCGCCAGCAGCCAAGTCACCCGGGCGGATTTCAACTATGGCTACACCTTC. Residues: CASSQVTRADFNYGYTF.

The chain links TRBV7-2 to TRBJ2-7, with D possibly matching TRBD2 (5 bases). The germline gives CDR1 SGHTA, CDR2 FQGNSA. There are 12 residues in the CDR3. Trimming stripped 4 bases from V and 4 bases from J, with 8 bases between. CDR3 in amino acids: CASSSPGYEQYF. CDR3 sequence (DNA): TGTGCCAGCAGCTCCCCGGGGTACGAGCAGTACTTC.

The CDR3 reads CASSPRGSGEQYF. The CDR3 coding sequence is TGTGCCAGCAGCCCGAGGGGATCTGGCGAGCAGTACTTC. This chain joins TRBV5-6 and TRBJ2-7, with D perhaps matching TRBD1 or TRBD2 (5 bases each). The CDR3 consists of 13 residues. The V and J ends lost 4 bases and 6 bases respectively, with 14 bases between them. CDR1 is SGHDT, CDR2 YYEEEE, per germline.

The CDR3 sequence is CASRLGGGGGEPNTGELFF. The CDR3, as DNA: TGTGCAAGTCGCTTAGGGGGTGGGGGCGGGGAACCGAACACCGGGGAGCTGTTTTTT. V gene TRBV12-2 combines with J gene TRBJ2-2. TRBV12-2 is termed a pseudogene. The CDR3 runs 19 residues.

The V and J genes are TRBV5-1 and TRBJ2-7; 8 bases align to TRBD2. This CDR3 spans 12 amino acids. Germline CDR1 SGHRS, CDR2 YFSETQ. J was trimmed by 6 bases and V by 4 bases; bases with no gene match: 3. The CDR3 sequence is CASSRSGSEQYF. The CDR3 region has the DNA TGCGCCAGCAGCCGCAGCGGGAGCGAGCAGTACTTC.

This chain uses TRBV7-9 with TRBJ1-2, with a tentative D call TRBD1 (6 bases). This CDR3 comprises 12 residues. In germline, CDR1 is SEHNR, CDR2 FQNEAQ (reference sequence). The V end was cut by 4 bases, the J end by 6 bases, with 9 bases between. CDR3 sequence reads: CASSWAGDGYTF. The DNA for the CDR3 is TGTGCCAGCAGCTGGGCAGGGGATGGCTACACCTTC.

This clone was observed a single time. CDR3 coding DNA: TGTGCCAGCAGCTTAGACAATTACAATGAGCAGTTCTTC. This sequence encodes CASSLDNYNEQFF. The rearrangement uses TRBV11-2 and TRBJ2-1, with D hard to call. V gave up 0 bases and J gave up 4 bases, with 4 bases separating them. Germline V lookup: CDR1 SGHAT, CDR2 FQNNGV. The CDR3 runs 13 residues.

This chain joins TRBV13 and TRBJ2-7, with 7 nucleotides matching TRBD2. Trimming at V came to 5 bases and at J to 0 bases, leaving 10 bases not matched to a gene. The CDR3 is 16 amino acids. Per germline, CDR1 PRHDT and CDR2 FYEKMQ (reference sequence). The CDR3 loop is CASSPRAGENSYEQYF. CDR3 DNA sequence: TGTGCCAGCAGCCCTCGGGCGGGGGAGAACTCCTACGAGCAGTACTTC.

This chain joins TRBV5-1 and TRBJ2-2; 9 bases fit TRBD2. J gave up 1 base and V 4 bases, and 2 bases lay outside the gene matches. Germline V gene lookup returns CDR1 SGHRS and CDR2 YFSETQ. This CDR3 region has 15 residues. The CDR3 loop reads CASSRLAENTGELFF. CDR3 in DNA: TGCGCCAGCAGCCGACTAGCGGAGAACACCGGGGAGCTGTTTTTT.

The CDR3 is CASSTGQNWDEQYF. The CDR3 bases are TGTGCCAGCAGCACAGGACAGAATTGGGACGAGCAGTACTTC. The chain recombines TRBV14 with TRBJ2-7; tentative D call: TRBD1 (6 bases). Looked up from germline, CDR1 is SGHDN and CDR2 is FVKESK. The length of the CDR3 is 14 residues. Trimming left V 5 bases short and J 5 bases short, with 16 bases between.

The chain employs TRBV28 and TRBJ2-5; 7 bases map to TRBD2. Germline lookup yields CDR1 MDHEN and CDR2 SYDVKM. The CDR3 is made up of 15 amino acids. With 5 bases clipped from V and 2 bases from J, the junction kept 8 bases outside the gene matches. The CDR3 coding sequence is TGTGCCAGCAGTACATACCGGGAGGAACAAGAGACCCAGTACTTC. Encoded protein: CASSTYREEQETQYF.

This rearrangement joins TRBV30 to TRBJ2-2; no clear D gene. This CDR3 region has 15 residues. Between the trimmed V and J ends, which lost 4 bases and 0 bases, there was a span of 12 bases. In germline, CDR1 is GTSNPN, CDR2 SVGIG (reference sequence). The CDR3 bases are TGTGCCTGGATTGACCCGCACGCGAACACCGGGGAGCTGTTTTTT. Translating it yields CAWIDPHANTGELFF. Variable domain in full (rest from reference TRBV30 and TRBJ2-2): SQTIHQWPATLVQPVGSPLSLECTVEGTSNPNLYWYRQAAGRGLQLLFYSVGIGQISSEVPQNLSASRPQDRQFILSSKKLLLSDSGFYLCAWIDPHANTGELFFGEGSRLTVL.

A note on this clone: This same CDR3 is encoded by further DNA sequences in the sample. J is TRBJ2-3 and V is TRBV28; D uncertain. Germline assignment: CDR1 MDHEN and CDR2 SYDVKM. The CDR3 extends over 10 amino acids. Trimming left V 5 bases short and J 5 bases short, with 2 bases between. The DNA of the CDR3 is TGTGCCAGCAGTCTAGATACGCAGTATTTT. It specifies CASSLDTQYF. The full variable domain, its missing parts supplied by reference TRBV28 and TRBJ2-3, is DVKVTQSSRYLVKRTGEKVFLECVQDMDHENMFWYRQDPGLGLRLIYFSYDVKMKEKGDIPEGYSVSREKKERFSLILESASTNQTSMYLCASSLDTQYFGPGTRLTVL.

The chain is built from TRBV5-6 and TRBJ1-1; no clear D gene. Trimming cost V 5 bases and J 6 bases, with 14 bases left between them. Looked up from germline, CDR1 is SGHDT and CDR2 is YYEEEE. The CDR3 consists of 13 residues. This chain's CDR3 is CASSSVVAAEAFF. The CDR3 coding sequence is TGTGCCAGCAGTTCTGTCGTGGCCGCTGAAGCTTTCTTT.

This rearrangement joins TRBV4-3 to TRBJ2-2, with 10 bases fitting TRBD2. The CDR3 loop spans 18 amino acids. In germline, CDR1 is LGHNA, CDR2 YSLEER. Trimming cost V 1 base and J 7 bases; bases outside gene matches: 12. In DNA, the CDR3 is TGCGCCAGCAGCCAAGTTCTGTTCCCTAGCGGGAGAGGCGGGGAGCTGTTTTTT. Its protein product is CASSQVLFPSGRGGELFF.

This chain uses TRBV30 with TRBJ2-2, with unresolved D. Trimming removed 1 base at V and 6 bases at J, with 0 bases between. The germline gives CDR1 GTSNPN, CDR2 SVGIG (reference sequence). The CDR3 is made up of 10 amino acids. In nucleotides, the CDR3 is TGTGCCTGGAGTGCCGGGGAGCTGTTTTTT. This encodes CAWSAGELFF.

This rearrangement joins TRBV6-4 to TRBJ2-7; no clear D. The CDR3 is 14 residues long. Germline CDR1 is MRHNA and CDR2 is SNTAGT. Trimming removed 4 bases at V and 3 bases at J, with 13 bases between. CDR3 amino acids: CASSATAGDYEQYF. Written as DNA, the CDR3 is TGTGCCAGCAGTGCAACGGCAGGCGACTACGAGCAGTACTTC.

The genes are TRBV27 and TRBJ2-2, with D possibly being TRBD2 (5 bases). Germline V gives CDR1 MNHEY, CDR2 SMNVEV (reference sequence). There are 13 residues in the CDR3. Trimming left V 5 bases short and J 6 bases short, with 10 bases between. The CDR3 DNA is TGTGCCAGCAGTATACTAGGCTCCGGGGAGCTGTTTTTT. It yields the protein CASSILGSGELFF.

This CDR3 is CASSFDSEDTQYF. CDR3 bases: TGTGCCAGCAGTTTCGACAGTGAAGATACGCAGTATTTT. V and J are TRBV28 and TRBJ2-3; weak D call: TRBD1 (5 bases). Germline V gene data show CDR1 as MDHEN and CDR2 as SYDVKM. The CDR3 is 13 amino acids. V lost 3 bases to trimming and J lost 5 bases, with 9 bases between them. Full variable domain (remainder filled in from reference TRBV28 and TRBJ2-3): DVKVTQSSRYLVKRTGEKVFLECVQDMDHENMFWYRQDPGLGLRLIYFSYDVKMKEKGDIPEGYSVSREKKERFSLILESASTNQTSMYLCASSFDSEDTQYFGPGTRLTVL.

This chain links TRBV19 with TRBJ1-2; D gene unclear. Germline V gene sequence: CDR1 LNHDA, CDR2 SQIVND (reference sequence). This CDR3 has 14 residues. V shed 7 bases and J shed 3 bases, with 15 bases lying between them. CDR3 DNA: TGTGCCAGTACTCACGACGGTACGGACTATGGCTACACCTTC. Residues: CASTHDGTDYGYTF.

The DNA for the CDR3 is TGCGCCAGCAGCCAAGTTGTATCTAGCGGGAGAGAGCAGTTCTTC. Its protein product is CASSQVVSSGREQFF. The rearrangement uses TRBV4-3 and TRBJ2-1; TRBD2 matches 10 bases. The CDR3 totals 15 residues. The J segment lost 10 bases and the V segment lost 1 base, leaving 7 bases of the junction unmatched. Per the germline V gene, CDR1 is LGHNA and CDR2 is YSLEER.

The chain links TRBV19 to TRBJ1-5; 9 bases match TRBD1. The CDR3 is made up of 13 amino acids. Germline CDR1 reads LNHDA; CDR2 reads SQIVND (reference sequence). The junction had 6 bases not matched to a gene; V was cut back by 6 bases and J by 9 bases. CDR3 amino acids: CASSYRGQAPQHF. The CDR3 bases are TGTGCCAGTAGCTACAGGGGGCAGGCGCCCCAGCATTTT.

The sample holds one count of this clone. The chain is built from TRBV4-1 and TRBJ2-5; D is unclear. The last part of the DNA fits TRBJ2-7 better; the J call may be wrong. CDR1 and CDR2 from the germline V gene are MGHRA and YSYEKL. This CDR3 is 12 amino acids long. DNA for the CDR3: TGCGCCAGCAGCCCCATAGAAGGCGAGCAGTACTTC. Protein: CASSPIEGEQYF.

This sequence joins TRBV5-1 and TRBJ2-7; D is possibly TRBD1 (5 bases). Trimming left V 4 bases short and J 6 bases short, with 20 bases between. The CDR3 runs to 15 residues. Germline V gene lookup returns CDR1 SGHRS and CDR2 YFSETQ. CDR3 region: CASSQDRADPIEQYF. CDR3 in DNA: TGCGCCAGCAGCCAAGACAGAGCAGATCCCATCGAGCAGTACTTC.

The V gene is TRBV6-1, the J gene TRBJ2-2, with D possibly being TRBD2 (7 bases). V gave up 2 bases and J gave up 7 bases, with 17 bases separating them. Germline CDR1 reads MNHNS; CDR2 reads SASEGT. This CDR3 is built from 16 residues. The CDR3 DNA reads as TGTGCCAGCAGTGAATTCCGGGGGGCTTATGTCGGGGAGCTGTTTTTT. It is translated as CASSEFRGAYVGELFF.

The rearrangement joins TRBV19 to TRBJ1-2, with a possible D match to TRBD1 (6 bases). This CDR3 is 15 amino acids long. Looked up from germline, CDR1 is LNHDA and CDR2 is SQIVND (reference sequence). The V end lost 6 bases, the J end lost 5 bases, and 19 bases lay between the germline ends. CDR3 in DNA: TGTGCCAGTAGGCCGATTGGGGGGCACGCTTATGGCTACACCTTC. Residues: CASRPIGGHAYGYTF.

The chain has TRBV4-1 and TRBJ1-1; TRBD1 aligns across 8 bases. The trim removed 4 bases at V and 7 bases at J, leaving 14 bases unmatched. The CDR3 contains 16 residues. CDR1 is MGHRA and CDR2 is YSYEKL in the germline V gene. In DNA, the CDR3 is TGCGCCAGCAGCCCACCCAATAGATACAGGGGGATTGAAGCTTTCTTT. This sequence encodes CASSPPNRYRGIEAFF.